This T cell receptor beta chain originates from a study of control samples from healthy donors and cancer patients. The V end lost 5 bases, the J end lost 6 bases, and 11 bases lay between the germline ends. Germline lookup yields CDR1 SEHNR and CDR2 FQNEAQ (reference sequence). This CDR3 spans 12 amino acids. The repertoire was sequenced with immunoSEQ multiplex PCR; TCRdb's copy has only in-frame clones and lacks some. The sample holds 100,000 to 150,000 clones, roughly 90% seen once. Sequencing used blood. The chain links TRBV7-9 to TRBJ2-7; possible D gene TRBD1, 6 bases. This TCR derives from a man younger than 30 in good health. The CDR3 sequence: CASSPDRPEQYF. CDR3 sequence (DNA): TGTGCCAGCAGCCCAGACAGGCCCGAGCAGTACTTC.